This TCR beta chain was identified during a study of low-dose radiotherapy and immunotherapy resistance in tumors. Gene-specific TRAV and TRBV primers were used for first-strand cDNA, covering alpha and beta chains. The authors amplified TCRs for approximately 18 PCR cycles with a constant-region primer and a V-primer adapter. Isolated mRNA underwent amplification by in vitro transcription. TCRdb reprocessed the reads via MiXCR and lists one record per CDR3 protein. The sample consists of about 71,000 distinct CDR3 sequences, less than 40% of them appearing once. The CDR3 extends over 16 amino acids. With 5 bases clipped from V and 1 base from J, the junction kept 9 bases outside the gene matches. CDR1 and CDR2 (germline): SGHTA, FQGNSA. Many counts were recorded for this clonotype. Time point here: before trial treatment.

The J gene is TRBJ2-5, the V gene TRBV7-2; 8 bases are shared with TRBD2. The source is a female donor with ovarian cancer. Sequences were derived from PBMCs, sampled before treatment. CDR3 amino acids: CASSPLAGTFQETQYF. The CDR3 DNA is TGTGCCAGCAGCCCGTTAGCGGGAACTTTCCAAGAGACCCAGTACTTC.